This TCR beta chain is from a study of Ad26.COV2.S vaccination and SARS-CoV-2 variants (dated by TCRdb to the early 2020s). Study-wide context: Vaccine-arm donors came from COV1001, a multicentre, randomized, double-blind, placebo-controlled phase I-IIa trial of Ad26.COV2.S in healthy adults. Ad26.COV2.S was administered intramuscularly at a dose of 5x10^10 or 1x10^11 viral particles, either as one shot or as two shots given 56 days apart. TCRbeta repertoire sequencing served as the tool for gauging how specific and how broad the SARS-CoV-2-reactive T cell receptors were following Ad26.COV2.S vaccination. A total of approximately 30 samples were included in the TCR-sequenced set, comprising some 20 Ad26.COV2.S vaccine recipients, 5 placebo recipients and 8 SARS-CoV-2 convalescent individuals. Trial participants were randomized into five groups of five, in which low-dose or high-dose Ad26.COV2.S was given once or twice, or placebo was given on both occasions. Blinding of investigators to trial group allocation was maintained during experiments and outcome assessment.

Concerning this clone: Its antigen is unknown. No base quality information exists; no much larger clone differs at one position.

The treatment or condition label corresponds to: roughly 20 received Ad26.COV2.S at low or high dose, single or two shots; several received placebo; per-sample allocation not given. Repertoires of vaccine and placebo recipients were sequenced from samples collected on day 63 after the first injection. Cohort 1b enrolled 20 to 30 adults aged 18-55 years at a single site in Boston, USA, between 29 July and 7 August 2020. As a vaccine, Ad26.COV2.S was a replication-incompetent adenovirus type 26 vector that expressed a prefusion-stabilized SARS-CoV-2 spike protein derived from the original Wuhan strain. The immunoSEQ Assay was used to sequence TCRbeta CDR3 regions. After extraction, genomic DNA underwent amplification by bias-controlled multiplex PCR, followed by high-throughput sequencing. In the source study's methods: To quantify the absolute abundance of every unique TCRbeta CDR3 region, sequences were collapsed and filtered. T cell fraction was estimated by normalizing TCRbeta template counts to usable DNA, which was measured by amplifying reference genes present in all nucleated cells. Repertoire TCRs were annotated as SARS-CoV-2-specific by exact matching of V gene, CDR3 amino acid sequence and J gene to a known reactive TCR set. MIRA supplied the reference SARS-CoV-2 TCR set, which was filtered for enrichment in COVID-19-positive ImmuneCODE repertoires so that public or cross-reactive TCRs were removed. Drawing on the MIRA antigens, annotated TCRs were analysed further at the level of specific ORF or position within ORF. Depth was the summed frequency of annotated unique rearrangements, while breadth was defined as annotated unique rearrangements over total unique productive rearrangements. Group comparisons of TCR breadth used two-sided Wilcoxon rank-sum tests. TCRdb's version of the immuneACCESS table is confined to in-frame rearrangements and falls short of the full clone set. An unresolved V gene accounts for under half of the shortfall where checked; the remainder is of unknown origin. V and J calls plus clone size are reproduced from that table; the DNA served to infer D and trimming. The sample has about 400,000 clones on record, about 90% of them singletons. About 1.7% of the sample belongs to the ten largest clones.

Summary of the overall study and its limitations: Vaccine and placebo recipients had comparable non-spike TCR breadth, which fits with the vaccine containing only spike. Compared with placebo recipients, Ad26.COV2.S recipients showed higher spike-specific TCR breadth (P = 0.0014). The authors noted that the TCR breadth and depth analyses may have underestimated total T cell responses. The study was not powered for comparison of responses between vaccine doses or regimens. After vaccination, substantial breadth of spike-specific CD8+ and CD4+ T cell responses was reported.

The CDR3 starts with the cysteine, ends with the phenylalanine, and has 10 residues. The entry retains the CDR3 DNA only, 30 bases that are in frame from base 1. As encoded in the germline V gene (reference sequence), CDR1 is DFQATT while CDR2 is SNEGSKA. V is reduced by 3 bases and J by 7 bases, leaving a spacing of 4 bases between them. The chain is made from TRBV20-1 and TRBJ1-5, with no reliable assignment of the D segment. The receptor was isolated from a person aged 18-65 years who received the Ad26.COV2.S COVID-19 vaccine or a placebo. Sequenced here: peripheral blood, sampled in a trial of Ad26.COV2.S vaccine versus placebo. The CDR3 is CSASCQPQHF. In nucleotides, the sequence is TGCAGTGCTAGCTGCCAGCCCCAGCATTTT.